A selection of T cell receptor beta chains follows, all from one sample in a study of blood T cell repertoires in COVID-19. Assay: immunoSEQ multiplex PCR; the TCRdb copy retains only in-frame clones and omits some. This sample has over 35,000 clones, with around 83% found just once. The sample consisted of peripheral blood. The receptors here all came from a man aged 60 to 69 with active or convalescent COVID-19. CDR3s include the opening cysteine and the closing phenylalanine or tryptophan. Each record gives: D gene, clone size, V gene, J gene, CDR3 length, CDR3 protein, CDR3 DNA. A D gene is named only where the DNA matches it firmly. Clone size is stated in some rows and not others, as once, few, many or a class when expanded.

d_gene: -; abundance: -; v_gene: TRBV27; j_gene: TRBJ2-2; len: 19; CDR3aa: CASSRFWAAEFTNTGELFF; CDR3nt: TGTGCCAGCAGTAGGTTTTGGGCAGCAGAGTTTACGAACACCGGGGAGCTGTTTTTT
d_gene: -; abundance: -; v_gene: TRBV5-4; j_gene: TRBJ2-3; len: 15; CDR3aa: CASSLAPSPTDTQYF; CDR3nt: TGTGCCAGCAGCTTGGCCCCTTCCCCCACAGATACGCAGTATTTT
d_gene: -; abundance: -; v_gene: TRBV5-4; j_gene: TRBJ2-5; len: 14; CDR3aa: CASSRQGGEETQYF; CDR3nt: TGTGCCAGCAGCCGACAGGGCGGGGAAGAGACCCAGTACTTC
d_gene: TRBD2; abundance: once; v_gene: TRBV18; j_gene: TRBJ2-1; len: 16; CDR3aa: CASSPLRLAGVSEQFF; CDR3nt: TGTGCCAGCTCACCACTCCGGCTAGCGGGGGTGAGTGAGCAGTTCTTC
d_gene: -; abundance: many; v_gene: TRBV10-2; j_gene: TRBJ2-1; len: 15; CDR3aa: CASSVGRGWDNEQFF; CDR3nt: TGCGCCAGCAGTGTGGGCAGAGGGTGGGACAATGAGCAGTTCTTC
d_gene: -; abundance: -; v_gene: TRBV7-2; j_gene: TRBJ2-5; len: 17; CDR3aa: CASSLQPLAVIQETQYF; CDR3nt: TGTGCCAGCAGCTTACAGCCTCTTGCGGTGATACAAGAGACCCAGTACTTC
d_gene: TRBD1; abundance: -; v_gene: TRBV11-3; j_gene: TRBJ1-1; len: 12; CDR3aa: CASGARDSEAFF; CDR3nt: TGTGCCAGCGGTGCACGGGACAGTGAAGCTTTCTTT
d_gene: TRBD1; abundance: -; v_gene: TRBV28; j_gene: TRBJ1-2; len: 14; CDR3aa: CASRTGYSGDGYTF; CDR3nt: TGTGCCAGCAGGACAGGGTACTCTGGGGATGGCTACACCTTC
d_gene: TRBD1; abundance: -; v_gene: TRBV5-8; j_gene: TRBJ1-5; len: 14; CDR3aa: CASRRTGGDQPQHF; CDR3nt: TGTGCCAGCAGGCGTACAGGGGGCGATCAGCCCCAGCATTTT
d_gene: -; abundance: -; v_gene: TRBV11-2; j_gene: TRBJ2-1; len: 16; CDR3aa: CASGISGAPSYNEQFF; CDR3nt: TGTGCCAGCGGGATTAGCGGAGCGCCTTCCTACAATGAGCAGTTCTTC
d_gene: TRBD2; abundance: -; v_gene: TRBV2; j_gene: TRBJ2-1; len: 19; CDR3aa: CASSRRTSGSLGWQDEQFF; CDR3nt: TGTGCCAGCAGTCGGCGGACTAGCGGGAGTTTAGGGTGGCAGGATGAGCAGTTCTTC
d_gene: TRBD1; abundance: -; v_gene: TRBV6-1; j_gene: TRBJ1-2; len: 16; CDR3aa: CASSEVPGQGARGYTF; CDR3nt: TGTGCCAGCAGTGAAGTCCCTGGACAGGGGGCGAGAGGCTACACCTTC
d_gene: -; abundance: -; v_gene: TRBV10-3; j_gene: TRBJ1-1; len: 13; CDR3aa: CATLDRLNTEAFF; CDR3nt: TGTGCCACTCTAGACAGACTGAACACTGAAGCTTTCTTT
d_gene: -; abundance: -; v_gene: TRBV6-5; j_gene: TRBJ1-1; len: 11; CDR3aa: CASRDKIEAFF; CDR3nt: TGTGCCAGCAGGGACAAAATAGAAGCTTTCTTT
d_gene: -; abundance: once; v_gene: TRBV25-1; j_gene: TRBJ2-1; len: 14; CDR3aa: CASSHRAAYNEQFF; CDR3nt: TGTGCCAGTTCTCACAGGGCGGCCTACAATGAGCAGTTCTTC
d_gene: -; abundance: -; v_gene: TRBV5-8; j_gene: TRBJ1-1; len: 14; CDR3aa: CASIWGPGRTEAFF; CDR3nt: TGTGCCAGCATCTGGGGGCCGGGCCGAACTGAAGCTTTCTTT
d_gene: -; abundance: once; v_gene: TRBV2; j_gene: TRBJ1-4; len: 16; CDR3aa: CASSDVNFAIDEKLFF; CDR3nt: TGTGCCAGCAGTGATGTGAACTTTGCGATCGATGAAAAACTGTTTTTT
d_gene: TRBD2; abundance: -; v_gene: TRBV5-6; j_gene: TRBJ2-4; len: 18; CDR3aa: CASSWTTGTSGFKNIQYF; CDR3nt: TGTGCCAGCAGCTGGACCACCGGGACTAGCGGATTCAAAAACATTCAGTACTTC
d_gene: TRBD2; abundance: -; v_gene: TRBV6-2/TRBV6-3; j_gene: TRBJ2-1; len: 15; CDR3aa: CASSSGLAGGDEQFF; CDR3nt: TGTGCCAGCAGTTCTGGACTAGCGGGAGGGGATGAGCAGTTCTTC
d_gene: -; abundance: -; v_gene: TRBV9; j_gene: TRBJ1-3; len: 16; CDR3aa: CASSVAGLPSGNTIYF; CDR3nt: TGTGCCAGCAGCGTAGCAGGACTCCCGAGCGGAAACACCATATATTTT
d_gene: TRBD1; abundance: -; v_gene: TRBV4-3; j_gene: TRBJ1-1; len: 14; CDR3aa: CASSHQTGKVEAFF; CDR3nt: TGCGCCAGCAGCCACCAGACAGGGAAGGTTGAAGCTTTCTTT
d_gene: TRBD2; abundance: -; v_gene: TRBV27; j_gene: TRBJ2-3; len: 16; CDR3aa: CASIASGTGLTDTQYF; CDR3nt: TGTGCCAGCATAGCTAGCGGGACTGGACTCACAGATACGCAGTATTTT
d_gene: -; abundance: -; v_gene: TRBV19; j_gene: TRBJ2-1; len: 13; CDR3aa: CASSKWPYNEQFF; CDR3nt: TGTGCCAGTAGTAAGTGGCCTTACAATGAGCAGTTCTTC
d_gene: TRBD1; abundance: -; v_gene: TRBV18; j_gene: TRBJ1-1; len: 13; CDR3aa: CASRQGVRSEAFF; CDR3nt: TGTGCCAGCAGACAGGGGGTGCGGTCTGAAGCTTTCTTT
d_gene: -; abundance: -; v_gene: TRBV6-2/TRBV6-3; j_gene: TRBJ1-2; len: 12; CDR3aa: CASSSGVLGYTF; CDR3nt: TGTGCCAGCAGTTCAGGGGTCCTTGGCTACACCTTC
d_gene: -; abundance: -; v_gene: TRBV2; j_gene: TRBJ1-5; len: 12; CDR3aa: CASAGSNQPQHF; CDR3nt: TGTGCCAGCGCGGGGTCGAATCAGCCCCAGCATTTT
d_gene: TRBD2; abundance: -; v_gene: TRBV11-2; j_gene: TRBJ2-1; len: 15; CDR3aa: CASSSGGLAYNEQFF; CDR3nt: TGTGCCAGCAGCTCGGGGGGACTAGCCTACAATGAGCAGTTCTTC
d_gene: -; abundance: -; v_gene: TRBV9; j_gene: TRBJ1-6; len: 16; CDR3aa: CASSLSVDSANSPLHF; CDR3nt: TGTGCCAGCAGCCTTAGCGTGGACTCCGCTAATTCACCCCTCCACTTT
d_gene: -; abundance: -; v_gene: TRBV28; j_gene: TRBJ1-5; len: 17; CDR3aa: CASSLRRNLGSNQPQHF; CDR3nt: TGTGCCAGCAGTTTACGACGGAACCTGGGCAGCAATCAGCCCCAGCATTTT
d_gene: -; abundance: once; v_gene: TRBV28; j_gene: TRBJ1-5; len: 20; CDR3aa: CASSFFRGGIIWDSNQPQHF; CDR3nt: TGTGCCAGCAGTTTCTTCAGGGGCGGAATTATTTGGGATAGCAATCAGCCCCAGCATTTT
d_gene: -; abundance: -; v_gene: TRBV4-1; j_gene: TRBJ1-1; len: 14; CDR3aa: CASSQDRAGTEAFF; CDR3nt: TGCGCCAGCAGCCAAGACCGGGCGGGCACTGAAGCTTTCTTT
d_gene: TRBD2; abundance: -; v_gene: TRBV6-6; j_gene: TRBJ2-1; len: 13; CDR3aa: CASLGGGDNEQFF; CDR3nt: TGTGCAAGTCTCGGGGGGGGTGACAATGAGCAGTTCTTC
d_gene: -; abundance: -; v_gene: TRBV5-1; j_gene: TRBJ2-1; len: 15; CDR3aa: CASSPPVPSYNEQFF; CDR3nt: TGCGCCAGCAGCCCCCCGGTTCCGTCCTACAATGAGCAGTTCTTC
d_gene: -; abundance: -; v_gene: TRBV3-1/TRBV3-2; j_gene: TRBJ2-4; len: 15; CDR3aa: CASSQDLHPPNIQYF; CDR3nt: TGTGCCAGCAGCCAAGATTTACACCCTCCTAACATTCAGTACTTC
d_gene: -; abundance: -; v_gene: TRBV28; j_gene: TRBJ1-2; len: 11; CDR3aa: CAITRGYGYTF; CDR3nt: TGTGCCATCACCCGGGGGTATGGCTACACCTTC
d_gene: -; abundance: -; v_gene: TRBV2; j_gene: TRBJ1-3; len: 15; CDR3aa: CASSEARGGGNTIYF; CDR3nt: TGTGCCAGCAGTGAAGCGCGGGGGGGAGGAAACACCATATATTTT
d_gene: TRBD2; abundance: -; v_gene: TRBV30; j_gene: TRBJ2-6; len: 21; CDR3aa: CAWSVPGLAGGKLSGANVLTF; CDR3nt: TGTGCCTGGAGTGTACCCGGGCTGGCGGGAGGGAAACTCTCTGGGGCCAACGTCCTGACTTTC
d_gene: TRBD1; abundance: -; v_gene: TRBV24-1; j_gene: TRBJ1-4; len: 19; CDR3aa: CATSESRDRAAATNEKLFF; CDR3nt: TGTGCCACCAGTGAAAGCCGGGACAGAGCCGCTGCGACTAATGAAAAACTGTTTTTT
d_gene: -; abundance: -; v_gene: TRBV2; j_gene: TRBJ1-6; len: 16; CDR3aa: CASSLQRSVLNSPLHF; CDR3nt: TGTGCCAGCAGTCTCCAAAGATCGGTCCTTAATTCACCCCTCCACTTT
d_gene: TRBD2; abundance: -; v_gene: TRBV6-6; j_gene: TRBJ2-2; len: 15; CDR3aa: CASSPLAGGPGELFF; CDR3nt: TGTGCCAGCAGTCCACTAGCGGGAGGCCCCGGGGAGCTGTTTTTT
d_gene: TRBD1; abundance: -; v_gene: TRBV3-1/TRBV3-2; j_gene: TRBJ2-1; len: 15; CDR3aa: CASSPGTGGFNEQFF; CDR3nt: TGTGCCAGCAGCCCCGGGACAGGGGGCTTTAATGAGCAGTTCTTC
d_gene: -; abundance: -; v_gene: TRBV7-9; j_gene: TRBJ2-3; len: 13; CDR3aa: CASRDEGSDTQYF; CDR3nt: TGTGCCAGCAGGGATGAGGGATCAGATACGCAGTATTTT
d_gene: TRBD1; abundance: -; v_gene: TRBV2; j_gene: TRBJ2-3; len: 15; CDR3aa: CASSRTGKGSDTQYF; CDR3nt: TGTGCCAGCAGTCGGACAGGGAAGGGGTCGGACACGCAGTATTTT
d_gene: -; abundance: -; v_gene: TRBV19; j_gene: TRBJ2-5; len: 14; CDR3aa: CASSKDRGQETQYF; CDR3nt: TGTGCCAGTAGCAAGGACAGAGGACAAGAGACCCAGTACTTC
d_gene: TRBD1; abundance: -; v_gene: TRBV15; j_gene: TRBJ1-1; len: 16; CDR3aa: CATVSGQGAPNTEAFF; CDR3nt: TGTGCCACCGTTTCGGGACAGGGGGCTCCGAACACTGAAGCTTTCTTT
d_gene: -; abundance: -; v_gene: TRBV18; j_gene: TRBJ2-2; len: 15; CDR3aa: CASSPRRGRTGELFF; CDR3nt: TGTGCCAGCTCACCAAGGCGGGGCAGGACCGGGGAGCTGTTTTTT